This is a list of T cell receptor beta chains from one sample in a study of PD-1 blockade in classical Hodgkin lymphoma. Data came from immunoSEQ multiplex PCR; TCRdb stores just in-frame clones and leaves some out. The sample holds tens of thousands of clones, 55% to 70% seen once. This specimen was peripheral blood mononuclear cells (PBMCs), taken before the fourth cycle of nivolumab. These receptors originate from a human donor with classical Hodgkin lymphoma. Both conserved end residues are part of each CDR3. D genes are given only for firm matches. Some rows have no size entry. The others give once, few or many, or a class for an expanded clone.

j_call: TRBJ1-2; cdr3_length: 15; d_call: TRBD1; clone_size: NA; v_call: TRBV5-5; cdr3_nt: TGTGCCAGCAGCTTGTCGGGACAGGGAACCTATGGCTACACCTTC; cdr3_aa: CASSLSGQGTYGYTF
j_call: TRBJ2-3; cdr3_length: 15; d_call: NA; clone_size: NA; v_call: TRBV10-1; cdr3_nt: TGCGCCAGCAGTGAGTTTGTAGGGGCTGGAGATACGCAGTATTTT; cdr3_aa: CASSEFVGAGDTQYF
j_call: TRBJ2-1; cdr3_length: 15; d_call: TRBD2; clone_size: NA; v_call: TRBV7-3; cdr3_nt: TGTGCCAGCAGCCCGAGCGGGGGGAACCCGAATGAGCAGTTCTTC; cdr3_aa: CASSPSGGNPNEQFF
j_call: TRBJ2-5; cdr3_length: 15; d_call: TRBD2; clone_size: NA; v_call: TRBV2; cdr3_nt: TGTGCCAGCAGGGAGAGCGGGACTTTCCAAGAGACCCAGTACTTC; cdr3_aa: CASRESGTFQETQYF
j_call: TRBJ1-2; cdr3_length: 14; d_call: NA; clone_size: NA; v_call: TRBV29-1; cdr3_nt: TGCAGCGTTGAAGAGGAGGGGGTTAACTATGGCTACACCTTC; cdr3_aa: CSVEEEGVNYGYTF
j_call: TRBJ2-7; cdr3_length: 13; d_call: NA; clone_size: NA; v_call: TRBV6-6; cdr3_nt: TGTGCCAGCAGCCCGGGATACTCCTACGAGCAGTACTTC; cdr3_aa: CASSPGYSYEQYF
j_call: TRBJ2-7; cdr3_length: 15; d_call: TRBD1; clone_size: few; v_call: TRBV19; cdr3_nt: TGTGCCAGTAGTATAGGGACAGGAGTTTTCTACGAGCAGTACTTC; cdr3_aa: CASSIGTGVFYEQYF
j_call: TRBJ2-2; cdr3_length: 17; d_call: TRBD2; clone_size: NA; v_call: TRBV7-6; cdr3_nt: TGTGCCAGCAGCTTAGATATACGGGGGGGGAACACCGGGGAGCTGTTTTTT; cdr3_aa: CASSLDIRGGNTGELFF
j_call: TRBJ2-3; cdr3_length: 18; d_call: NA; clone_size: NA; v_call: TRBV4-1; cdr3_nt: TGCGCCAGCAGCCAAGATCCCCTGGCGGATCCCATCACAGATACGCAGTATTTT; cdr3_aa: CASSQDPLADPITDTQYF
j_call: TRBJ2-1; cdr3_length: 14; d_call: NA; clone_size: NA; v_call: TRBV6-5; cdr3_nt: TGTGCCAGCAGCCCCTCTAGCGAAGACAATGAGCAGTTCTTC; cdr3_aa: CASSPSSEDNEQFF
j_call: TRBJ1-2; cdr3_length: 15; d_call: NA; clone_size: NA; v_call: TRBV7-3; cdr3_nt: TGTGCCAGCAGCCTAACTCCCTGGCCGAGCTATGGCTACACCTTC; cdr3_aa: CASSLTPWPSYGYTF
j_call: TRBJ1-1; cdr3_length: 13; d_call: TRBD1; clone_size: NA; v_call: TRBV30; cdr3_nt: TGTGCCTGGAACCGGGGGGGGGACAGGCAAGCTTTCTTT; cdr3_aa: CAWNRGGDRQAFF
j_call: TRBJ2-2; cdr3_length: 17; d_call: NA; clone_size: NA; v_call: TRBV5-1; cdr3_nt: TGCGCCAGCAGCTTGGAGCCGGGAAAGGTTGACACCGGGGAGCTGTTTTTT; cdr3_aa: CASSLEPGKVDTGELFF
j_call: TRBJ2-7; cdr3_length: 15; d_call: NA; clone_size: NA; v_call: TRBV4-3; cdr3_nt: TGCGCCAGCAGCCAAGAATGGCAGCTAACCTACGAGCAGTACTTC; cdr3_aa: CASSQEWQLTYEQYF
j_call: TRBJ2-7; cdr3_length: 18; d_call: TRBD2; clone_size: NA; v_call: TRBV5-1; cdr3_nt: TGCGCCAGCAGCTTGGAGACTAGCGGGGGGCGGGGATCCTACGAGCAGTACTTC; cdr3_aa: CASSLETSGGRGSYEQYF
j_call: TRBJ2-3; cdr3_length: 19; d_call: TRBD1; clone_size: few; v_call: TRBV5-6; cdr3_nt: TGTGCCAGCAGCTTGTCCCCAGGGGGCGCAAATAGTCTAACAGATACGCAGTATTTT; cdr3_aa: CASSLSPGGANSLTDTQYF
j_call: TRBJ2-5; cdr3_length: 18; d_call: TRBD2; clone_size: NA; v_call: TRBV5-1; cdr3_nt: TGCGCCAGCAGCTTGGGGGGAGGGAAAGGGGCATGGAAAGAGACCCAGTACTTC; cdr3_aa: CASSLGGGKGAWKETQYF
j_call: TRBJ1-5; cdr3_length: 14; d_call: NA; clone_size: few; v_call: TRBV19; cdr3_nt: TGTGCCAGTAGTCTCCAGGACACCAATCAGCCCCAGCATTTT; cdr3_aa: CASSLQDTNQPQHF
j_call: TRBJ2-5; cdr3_length: 11; d_call: NA; clone_size: NA; v_call: TRBV29-1; cdr3_nt: TGCAGCGTTGAACCCCAAGAGACCCAGTACTTC; cdr3_aa: CSVEPQETQYF
j_call: TRBJ1-5; cdr3_length: 13; d_call: NA; clone_size: NA; v_call: TRBV30; cdr3_nt: TGTGCCGGCTCCGGTCCTGGAGGTCAGCCCCAGCATTTT; cdr3_aa: CAGSGPGGQPQHF